These 2 T cell receptor beta chains share one sample of origin, sequenced in a study of spatial heterogeneity in lung cancer. As for time point: sample taken at primary tumor resection. Whole RNA, which was extracted from tumor, nontumor lung tissue or frozen PBMC, was sequenced without any cell sorting. Each CDR3 protein is one row after TCRdb ran MiXCR on the 5' RACE reads. Of about 23,000 distinct CDR3 sequences listed, about 4.7% are singletons. Specimen: PBMCs, collected at surgery. The receptors originated from a male donor with early-stage non-small cell lung cancer.

This clonotype was counted at least ten times. The chain combines TRBV28 with TRBJ2-1; D uncertain. Germline CDR1 MDHEN, CDR2 SYDVKM. CDR3 size: 12 residues. The V end was cut by 5 bases, the J end by 5 bases, with 7 bases between. The CDR3 nucleotides are TGTGCCAGCAGTCTAGGTCACAATGAGCAGTTCTTC. Its protein product is CASSLGHNEQFF. The variable domain in full, completed from reference TRBV28 and TRBJ2-1, reads DVKVTQSSRYLVKRTGEKVFLECVQDMDHENMFWYRQDPGLGLRLIYFSYDVKMKEKGDIPEGYSVSREKKERFSLILESASTNQTSMYLCASSLGHNEQFFGPGTRLTVL.

This clonotype occurred many times. The V and J genes are TRBV5-1 and TRBJ1-2, with 7 bases matching TRBD1. From germline, CDR1 is SGHRS and CDR2 YFSETQ. The CDR3 is 14 amino acids. V shed 2 bases, J shed 6 bases, and the junction held 7 bases outside the gene matches. DNA for the CDR3: TGCGCCAGCAGCTTAGAAGGGGGCATGAATGGCTACACCTTC. Translation gives CASSLEGGMNGYTF.